This is a list of T cell receptor beta chains from one sample in a study of OX40 agonist ivuxolimab in advanced cancers. The table came from immunoSEQ multiplex PCR; TCRdb's copy has only in-frame clones and leaves some out. The sample holds fewer than 90,000 clones, about 88% seen once. The material was CD4+ or CD8+ T cells sorted from blood, obtained in a trial of the OX40 agonist ivuxolimab. These receptor sequences come from an adult with an advanced solid tumor such as melanoma, head and neck, liver or kidney cancer. Each CDR3 is given with its conserved first and last residue. A D gene is named only where the DNA matches it firmly. Only some rows state a clone size, as once, few, many or a class for expanded clones.

v_call	j_call	clone_size	d_call	cdr3_nt	cdr3_aa
TRBV6-5	TRBJ1-6	.	TRBD1	TGTGCCAGCAGAAAAGGGGGCTCACCCCTCCACTTT	CASRKGGSPLHF
TRBV7-2	TRBJ2-7	.	TRBD2	TGTGCCAGCAGATGGGCTGGGGTAGCGGGAGAAGAGCAGTACTTC	CASRWAGVAGEEQYF
TRBV5-1	TRBJ1-1	.	.	TGCGCCAGCAGCTTAATCAACAGGGATTCTGAAGCTTTCTTT	CASSLINRDSEAFF
TRBV9	TRBJ1-3	.	.	TGTGCCAGCAGCCCAGGGACCGCAAACACCATATATTTT	CASSPGTANTIYF
TRBV28	TRBJ2-6	once	.	TGTGCCAGCAGTTTGTCTGGGGCCAACGTCCTGACTTTC	CASSLSGANVLTF
TRBV7-6	TRBJ2-7	.	TRBD1	TGTGCCAGCAGCTTAACAGGGGGCGCCTACGAGCAGTACTTC	CASSLTGGAYEQYF
TRBV7-8	TRBJ1-6	.	TRBD1	TGTGCCAGCAGCTTAGTGGGACAGGGAGCACATTCACCCCTCCACTTT	CASSLVGQGAHSPLHF
TRBV6-1	TRBJ1-1	.	.	TGTGCCAGCAGGGACAACACTGAAGCTTTCTTT	CASRDNTEAFF
TRBV5-1	TRBJ2-1	.	TRBD1	TGCGCCAGCAGCTTCTCCCAGGGGGAGCTCGGTGAGCAGTTCTTC	CASSFSQGELGEQFF
TRBV6-5	TRBJ2-6	.	.	TGTGCCAGCAGTTGGCGGGAATCTGGGGCCAACGTCCTGACTTTC	CASSWRESGANVLTF
TRBV6-6	TRBJ1-1	.	TRBD1	TGTGCCAGCAGTTACCCAGACAGGGGGCGGGGGACTGAAGCTTTCTTT	CASSYPDRGRGTEAFF
TRBV10-1	TRBJ2-2	.	.	TGCGCCAGCAGTAGGGACACCGGGGAGCTGTTTTTT	CASSRDTGELFF
TRBV29-1	TRBJ2-7	.	.	TGCAGCGTTGATAAGGGCTCTTCCACCTACGAGCAGTACTTC	CSVDKGSSTYEQYF
TRBV28	TRBJ2-3	.	.	TGTGCCAGCAGTTTGGGGGGCTTCACAGATACGCAGTATTTT	CASSLGGFTDTQYF
TRBV6-1	TRBJ2-7	.	TRBD2	TGTGCCAGCAGCCCGGGACTAGCCTCCTACGAGCAGTACTTC	CASSPGLASYEQYF
TRBV4-1	TRBJ2-7	.	TRBD2	TGCGCCAGCAGCCAATTGGAGCGGGAGCGAGAGCAGTACTTC	CASSQLEREREQYF
TRBV7-2	TRBJ1-3	.	.	TGTGCCAGCAAGCAGGGGAACTCTGGAAACACCATATATTTT	CASKQGNSGNTIYF
TRBV2	TRBJ2-7	.	.	TGTGCCAGCAGTGCGGCCTACGAGCAGTACTTC	CASSAAYEQYF
TRBV19	TRBJ2-2	.	.	TGTGCCAGTCGCGGGGGCGCCGCCGGGGAGCTGTTTTTT	CASRGGAAGELFF
TRBV7-2	TRBJ2-7	few	.	TGTGCCAGCAGCCCTGGGACATTCGGGCCTTCCTACGAGCAGTACTTC	CASSPGTFGPSYEQYF
TRBV7-9	TRBJ1-4	.	.	TGTGCCAGCAGCTTAAGAGGGGACGAAGTGTTTTTT	CASSLRGDEVFF
TRBV7-3	TRBJ1-1	.	TRBD1	TGTGCCAGCAGCTCAGGATCCGGGACAGTCACTGAAGCTTTCTTT	CASSSGSGTVTEAFF
TRBV6-1	TRBJ1-1	.	.	TGTGCCAGCAGTGAAAGGTGGACCGACGCTGAAGCTTTCTTT	CASSERWTDAEAFF
TRBV27	TRBJ2-7	.	.	TGTGCCAGCATGCTTCTTATGACGGAATACTACGAGCAGTACTTC	CASMLLMTEYYEQYF
TRBV19	TRBJ1-1	.	.	TGTGCCAGTAGCTCTCCTCATCTGAACACTGAAGCTTTCTTT	CASSSPHLNTEAFF
TRBV5-6	TRBJ1-6	.	TRBD1	TGTGCCAGCAGCAAACTACAGGGGACTCTGAATTCACCCCTCCACTTT	CASSKLQGTLNSPLHF
TRBV7-2	TRBJ2-5	.	TRBD2	TGTGCCAGCAGCTTAGACGGGGGGGCCGGGGAGACCCAGTACTTC	CASSLDGGAGETQYF
TRBV7-2	TRBJ2-7	.	.	TGTGCCAGCAGCCCCGGGCCTACCTACGAGCAGTACTTC	CASSPGPTYEQYF
TRBV7-7	TRBJ2-1	few	.	TGTGCCAGCAGCTTAGCTGGCCGGCGGAATGAGCAGTTCTTC	CASSLAGRRNEQFF
TRBV5-1	TRBJ1-1	.	.	TGCGCCAGCAGCTTGGGTTTCAGCGGCACTGAAGCTTTCTTT	CASSLGFSGTEAFF
TRBV5-1	TRBJ2-2	.	TRBD1	TGCGCCAGCAGCCCGTTCGGGACAGATAACACCGGGGAGCTGTTTTTT	CASSPFGTDNTGELFF
TRBV27	TRBJ2-1	.	TRBD2	TGTGCCAGCAGCCTCGTTCTCGGGACTAGCGTAAATGAGCAGTTCTTC	CASSLVLGTSVNEQFF
TRBV6-5	TRBJ1-1	.	TRBD1	TGTGCCAGCCAACAGGGGGACACTGAAGCTTTCTTT	CASQQGDTEAFF
TRBV6-5	TRBJ1-5	.	TRBD1	TGTGCCAGCACGGACGACAGGGGGCATCAGCCCCAGCATTTT	CASTDDRGHQPQHF
TRBV4-1	TRBJ2-2	.	TRBD2	TGCGCCAGCAGCCAAGTGACTAGCTTGAACACCGGGGAGCTGTTTTTT	CASSQVTSLNTGELFF
TRBV5-1	TRBJ2-1	.	TRBD2	TGCGCCAGCAGCCGACTAGCGGGAACCCTTCTACACAATGAGCAGTTCTTC	CASSRLAGTLLHNEQFF
TRBV5-8	TRBJ2-7	.	TRBD2	TGTGCCAGCAGCTTTTTAGCGGGAGTCCGGGGGGAGCAGTACTTC	CASSFLAGVRGEQYF
TRBV28	TRBJ1-3	.	.	TGTGCCAGCAGTTCCGGGGGACCAAACACCATATATTTT	CASSSGGPNTIYF
TRBV7-2	TRBJ2-2	.	TRBD1	TGTGCCAGCAGCTTAGAGGGGGCCGCCGGGGAGCTGTTTTTT	CASSLEGAAGELFF
TRBV7-9	TRBJ1-6	.	TRBD1	TGTGCCAGCAGCCCCTACAGGGGAGTTAATTCACCCCTCCACTTT	CASSPYRGVNSPLHF
TRBV7-3	TRBJ1-2	.	TRBD1	TGTGCCAGCAGCCGAGGACAGGGGGCGGGTGGCTACACCTTC	CASSRGQGAGGYTF
TRBV9	TRBJ1-4	.	.	TGTGCCAGCAGCGTTGGTGACGTCCAGGGGGAAAAACTGTTTTTT	CASSVGDVQGEKLFF
TRBV7-3	TRBJ2-3	.	.	TGTGCCAGCAGCTTACAAAACTCCGTGGCAGATACGCAGTATTTT	CASSLQNSVADTQYF
TRBV6-5	TRBJ1-2	.	.	TGTGCCAGCAGCGATATAGGGCCCTTTGGCTACACCTTC	CASSDIGPFGYTF
TRBV18	TRBJ1-1	.	.	TGTGCCAGCTCACCTCCCCGGGCAATGAACACTGAAGCTTTCTTT	CASSPPRAMNTEAFF
TRBV11-1	TRBJ2-6	.	.	TGTGCCAGCAGCTTATGGGCCACTGGGGCCAACGTCCTGACTTTC	CASSLWATGANVLTF
TRBV4-3	TRBJ2-5	once	TRBD1	TGCGCCAGCAGCCACCGACAGGGTCCGGAGACCCAGTACTTC	CASSHRQGPETQYF
TRBV5-1	TRBJ2-1	.	.	TGCGCCAGCAGCTCCGGGGTCTCCTACAATGAGCAGTTCTTC	CASSSGVSYNEQFF
TRBV5-4	TRBJ1-1	.	.	TGTGCCAGCAGCTTTCGAGACAGGCTGAACACTGAAGCTTTCTTT	CASSFRDRLNTEAFF
TRBV5-1	TRBJ2-7	.	.	TGCGCCAGCAGCTTAGGCCACGATCGCGAGCAGTACTTC	CASSLGHDREQYF
TRBV5-1	TRBJ2-1	.	.	TGCGCCAGCAGTACTGGCGCCCTGGGTGAGCAGTTCTTC	CASSTGALGEQFF
TRBV9	TRBJ1-2	.	.	TGTGCCAGCAGCTCCCAGGGTGGATTTGAGGGCTACACCTTC	CASSSQGGFEGYTF
TRBV9	TRBJ2-7	.	.	TGTGCCAGCAGCGTCTCAGGACAACACCACGAGCAGTACTTC	CASSVSGQHHEQYF
TRBV6-5	TRBJ2-3	.	.	TGTGCCAGCAGTTACGGGCGGATGATAGATACGCAGTATTTT	CASSYGRMIDTQYF
TRBV7-2	TRBJ2-7	.	TRBD1	TGTGCCAGCAGCTTAGCCTCCGGGACAGGGTTGTACGAGCAGTACTTC	CASSLASGTGLYEQYF
TRBV7-3	TRBJ2-1	once	TRBD2	TGTGCCAGCAGCCGGGACCCGGGCGGGGGTAATGAGCAGTTCTTC	CASSRDPGGGNEQFF